This T cell receptor (beta chain) is drawn from a study of blood T cells in healthy people across ages. CDR3 size: 14 residues. The V end was cut by 3 bases, the J end by 2 bases, with 10 bases between. Germline CDR1 reads KGHSH; CDR2 reads LQKENI. Primers used in a second PCR of roughly 7 to 11 cycles were a sample-barcoded 5' primer and a J-beta primer mix. There were at least 3 million CDR3-containing paired-end reads obtained from each sample. TCRdb analysed the 5' RACE reads with MiXCR anew, one entry per CDR3 protein. Among approximately 820,000 distinct CDR3 sequences listed, around 45% were seen once.

The chain joins TRBV18 to TRBJ2-5; possibly TRBD2 for D (6 bases). This receptor was obtained from a man in his 60s in good health. Sample: blood. The CDR3 sequence: CASSPPRGQETQYF. CDR3 DNA: TGTGCCAGCTCACCTCCCCGGGGGCAAGAGACCCAGTACTTC.